A selection of T cell receptor beta chains follows, all from one sample in a study of beta chain features in type 1 diabetes. Method: immunoSEQ multiplex PCR; TCRdb's copy keeps in-frame clones and lacks some. Counted here are 150,000 to 190,000 clones, around 8% occurring once; the ten biggest clones make up approximately 0.65%. Sequencing was performed on central memory CD4+ T cells from blood. The receptors stem from a man between 18 and 35 years old in good health. Each CDR3 is given with its conserved first and last residue. D genes are given only for firm matches. Some rows have no size entry. The others give once, few or many, or a class for an expanded clone.

>.|TRBD2|TRBV11-1|TRBJ2-1
CASSRQLAGGENEQFF
TGTGCCAGCAGCCGCCAACTAGCGGGGGGGGAGAATGAGCAGTTCTTC
>many|.|TRBV4-1|TRBJ2-2
CASSQDERAYTGELFF
TGCGCCAGCAGCCAAGATGAGCGGGCTTACACCGGGGAGCTGTTTTTT
>many|TRBD2|TRBV5-4|TRBJ2-1
CASSRPGLADYNEQFF
TGTGCCAGCAGCAGGCCGGGACTAGCGGATTACAATGAGCAGTTCTTC
>.|.|TRBV7-2|TRBJ2-2
CASSLRVGTGELFF
TGTGCCAGCAGCTTGAGGGTGGGGACCGGGGAGCTGTTTTTT
>.|TRBD2|TRBV6-4|TRBJ2-3
CASSEGAGDTDTQYF
TGTGCCAGCAGTGAGGGAGCGGGGGACACAGATACGCAGTATTTT
>.|.|TRBV6-1|TRBJ2-5
CATHDSGVVYF
TGTGCCACCCATGACAGTGGGGTAGTGTACTTC
>.|.|TRBV5-4|TRBJ1-1
CASSSRGRKTEAFF
TGTGCCAGCAGCTCCAGGGGCCGGAAGACTGAAGCTTTCTTT
>.|.|TRBV6-5|TRBJ2-5
CASSATGQSETQYF
TGTGCCAGCAGTGCCACCGGACAGTCGGAGACCCAGTACTTC
>.|.|TRBV2|TRBJ2-2
CASRMGQNTGELFF
TGTGCCAGCAGGATGGGACAGAACACCGGGGAGCTGTTTTTT
>many|TRBD1|TRBV4-3|TRBJ2-3
CASSQDPNRDSSTDTQYF
TGCGCCAGCAGCCAAGACCCCAACCGGGACAGCAGCACAGATACGCAGTATTTT
>.|.|TRBV29-1|TRBJ2-3
CSVDGGGGTDTQYF
TGCAGCGTTGATGGAGGGGGCGGCACAGATACGCAGTATTTT
>few|TRBD1|TRBV25-1|TRBJ1-4
CASSADRGNEKLFF
TGTGCCAGCAGTGCGGACAGGGGGAATGAAAAACTGTTTTTT
>few|TRBD2|TRBV11-2|TRBJ2-7
CASSPPSGLASSEQYF
TGTGCCAGCAGCCCGCCTTCGGGACTAGCTTCGAGCGAGCAGTACTTC
>few|TRBD2|TRBV6-4|TRBJ2-3
CASMGLADGEYF
TGTGCCAGCATGGGACTAGCGGACGGAGAGTATTTT
>many|TRBD2|TRBV19|TRBJ2-1
CASSTPTSGSIIEQFF
TGTGCCAGTAGTACACCGACTAGCGGGAGCATTATTGAGCAGTTCTTC
>.|TRBD1|TRBV7-9|TRBJ1-6
CASSLEGRGYSPLHF
TGTGCCAGCAGCTTAGAGGGCAGGGGGTACTCACCCCTCCACTTT
>.|.|TRBV9|TRBJ2-6
CASSYRVGANVLTF
TGTGCCAGCAGTTACAGGGTTGGGGCCAACGTCCTGACTTTC
>many|.|TRBV30|TRBJ2-7
CAWSVLYEQYF
TGTGCCTGGAGTGTCTTGTACGAGCAGTACTTC
>.|.|TRBV9|TRBJ2-1
CASSAPPGDNNEQFF
TGTGCCAGCAGCGCACCACCGGGAGACAACAATGAGCAGTTCTTC
>many|TRBD2|TRBV4-3|TRBJ2-2
CASSQIAGDTGELFF
TGCGCCAGCAGCCAGATAGCGGGAGACACCGGGGAGCTGTTTTTT
>.|.|TRBV5-1|TRBJ2-7
CASSLEGLPGEEQYF
TGCGCCAGCAGCTTGGAGGGACTACCAGGGGAAGAGCAGTACTTC
>.|.|TRBV11-3|TRBJ2-7
CASSLVFGQLYEQYF
TGTGCCAGCAGCTTAGTTTTCGGACAACTCTACGAGCAGTACTTC
>.|.|TRBV28|TRBJ2-7
CASRLVNEQYF
TGTGCCAGCAGACTGGTGAACGAGCAGTACTTC
>.|.|TRBV11-1|TRBJ1-2
CASSPRLLTGYGYTF
TGTGCCAGCAGCCCCCGACTGTTGACCGGGTATGGCTACACCTTC
>.|.|TRBV28|TRBJ2-2
CASSLGAANTGELFF
TGTGCCAGCAGTTTAGGGGCTGCGAACACCGGGGAGCTGTTTTTT
>many|.|TRBV29-1|TRBJ1-3
CSVEDRRAGNTIYF
TGCAGCGTTGAGGATCGACGGGCTGGAAACACCATATATTTT
>few|TRBD2|TRBV5-4|TRBJ2-1
CASSGGGVLATYNEQFF
TGTGCCAGCAGCGGCGGAGGAGTACTAGCGACCTACAATGAGCAGTTCTTC
>many|TRBD1|TRBV2|TRBJ1-5
CASGGTGRNQPQHF
TGTGCCAGCGGTGGGACAGGACGCAATCAGCCCCAGCATTTT
>.|.|TRBV7-2|TRBJ1-1
CASSLEQGTEAFF
TGTGCCAGCAGCCTGGAACAGGGCACTGAAGCTTTCTTT
>few|.|TRBV29-1|TRBJ1-5
CSVRGTPNQPQHF
TGCAGCGTCCGAGGGACTCCCAATCAGCCCCAGCATTTT
>.|.|TRBV5-1|TRBJ2-5
CASSLSRGSEETQYF
TGCGCCAGCAGCTTGAGCAGGGGAAGCGAAGAGACCCAGTACTTC
>many|TRBD1|TRBV28|TRBJ2-7
CASGTGGWEQYF
TGTGCCAGCGGAACAGGGGGCTGGGAGCAGTACTTC
>.|TRBD1|TRBV19|TRBJ2-2
CASSRGQVTGELFF
TGTGCCAGTAGTAGAGGACAGGTCACCGGGGAGCTGTTTTTT
>few|.|TRBV4-2|TRBJ2-7
CASSHAGPYYEQYF
TGTGCCAGCAGCCACGCGGGACCGTACTACGAGCAGTACTTC
>.|.|TRBV27|TRBJ2-2
CASSSHSNTGELFF
TGTGCCAGCAGTTCCCATTCGAACACCGGGGAGCTGTTTTTT
>few|.|TRBV9|TRBJ2-5
CASSVGRHQETQYF
TGTGCCAGCAGCGTAGGTCGCCACCAGGAGACCCAGTACTTC
>.|TRBD2|TRBV4-2|TRBJ2-3
CASSPRSGRGPDTQYF
TGTGCCAGCAGCCCTCGGAGCGGGAGGGGGCCAGATACGCAGTATTTT
>many|.|TRBV9|TRBJ2-5
CASSVLRDGETQYF
TGTGCCAGCAGCGTATTGAGGGATGGAGAGACCCAGTACTTC
>.|.|TRBV10-3|TRBJ2-3
CAISESLSGSQPDTQYF
TGTGCCATCAGTGAGTCCCTGAGCGGGTCGCAGCCAGATACGCAGTATTTT
>many|.|TRBV28|TRBJ2-2
CASSFPVTGELFF
TGTGCCAGCAGTTTCCCAGTCACCGGGGAGCTGTTTTTT
>.|TRBD1|TRBV5-1|TRBJ1-2
CASSLALGTGYGYTF
TGCGCCAGCAGCTTGGCGCTCGGGACAGGATATGGCTACACCTTC
>.|TRBD1|TRBV4-2|TRBJ2-3
CASSQPGQVTTDTQYF
TGTGCCAGCAGCCAACCCGGACAGGTGACGACAGATACGCAGTATTTT
>.|.|TRBV19|TRBJ1-1
CASSEGLNTEAFF
TGTGCCAGTAGTGAGGGCCTGAACACTGAAGCTTTCTTT
>.|TRBD1|TRBV19|TRBJ1-1
CASSMVTGEDTEAFF
TGTGCCAGTAGTATGGTCACAGGGGAGGACACTGAAGCTTTCTTT
>many|.|TRBV28|TRBJ2-5
CASSAPTARIQETQYF
TGTGCCAGCAGCGCCCCGACAGCCCGTATCCAAGAGACCCAGTACTTC
>.|.|TRBV19|TRBJ1-1
CASSARQDGGEAFF
TGTGCCAGTAGTGCACGACAGGACGGCGGTGAAGCTTTCTTT
>few|.|TRBV5-4|TRBJ2-7
CASSLDLTYEQYF
TGTGCCAGCAGCTTGGATCTAACCTACGAGCAGTACTTC
>.|.|TRBV7-2|TRBJ2-5
CASSQTGWVEKTQYF
TGTGCCAGCAGCCAAACAGGGTGGGTTGAAAAGACCCAGTACTTC
>.|TRBD2|TRBV30|TRBJ2-7
CAWNDRASGSYEQYF
TGTGCCTGGAACGATAGGGCTAGCGGCTCCTACGAGCAGTACTTC
>.|.|TRBV5-4|TRBJ2-3
CASSQGGTDTQYF
TGTGCCAGCAGCCAAGGAGGCACAGATACGCAGTATTTT